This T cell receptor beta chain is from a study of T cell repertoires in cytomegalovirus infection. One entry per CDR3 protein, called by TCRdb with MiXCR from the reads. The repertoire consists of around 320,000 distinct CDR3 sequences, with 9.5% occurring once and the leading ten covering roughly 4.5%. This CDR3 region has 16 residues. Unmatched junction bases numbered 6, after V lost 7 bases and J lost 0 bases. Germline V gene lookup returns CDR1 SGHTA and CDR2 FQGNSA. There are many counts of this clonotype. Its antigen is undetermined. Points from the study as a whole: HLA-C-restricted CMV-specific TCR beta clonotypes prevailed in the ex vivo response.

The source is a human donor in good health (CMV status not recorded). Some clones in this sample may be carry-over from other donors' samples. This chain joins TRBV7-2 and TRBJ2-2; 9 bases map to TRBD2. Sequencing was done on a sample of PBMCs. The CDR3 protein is CASTKLAGTNTGELFF. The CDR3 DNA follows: TGTGCCAGCACCAAGCTAGCGGGGACGAACACCGGGGAGCTGTTTTTT. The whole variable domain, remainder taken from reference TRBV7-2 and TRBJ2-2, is GAGVSQSPSNKVTEKGKDVELRCDPISGHTALYWYRQSLGQGLEFLIYFQGNSAPDKSGLPSDRFSAERTGGSVSTLTIQRTQQEDSAVYLCASTKLAGTNTGELFFGEGSRLTVL.